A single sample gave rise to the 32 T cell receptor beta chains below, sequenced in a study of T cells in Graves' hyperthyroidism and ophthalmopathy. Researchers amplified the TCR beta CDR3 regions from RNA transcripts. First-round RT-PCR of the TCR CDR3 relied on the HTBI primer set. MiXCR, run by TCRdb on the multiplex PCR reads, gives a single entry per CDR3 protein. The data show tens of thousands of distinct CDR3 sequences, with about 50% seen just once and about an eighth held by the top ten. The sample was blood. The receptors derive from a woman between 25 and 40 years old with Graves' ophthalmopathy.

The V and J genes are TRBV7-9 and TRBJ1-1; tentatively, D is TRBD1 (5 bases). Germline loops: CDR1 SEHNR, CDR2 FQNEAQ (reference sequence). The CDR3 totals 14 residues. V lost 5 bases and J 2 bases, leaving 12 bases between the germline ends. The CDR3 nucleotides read TGTGCCAGCAGCCTGGACACTCGTAACACTGAAGCTTTCTTT. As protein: CASSLDTRNTEAFF. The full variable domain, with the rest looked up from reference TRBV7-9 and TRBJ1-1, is DTGVSQNPRHKITKRGQNVTFRCDPISEHNRLYWYRQTLGQGPEFLTYFQNEAQLEKSRLLSDRFSAERPKGSFSTLEIQRTEQGDSAMYLCASSLDTRNTEAFFGQGTRLTVV.

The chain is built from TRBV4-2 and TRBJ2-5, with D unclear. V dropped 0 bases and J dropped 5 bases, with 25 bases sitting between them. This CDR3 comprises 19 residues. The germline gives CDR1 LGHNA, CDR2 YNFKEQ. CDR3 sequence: CASSQEEEGASFRLETQYF. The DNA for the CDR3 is TGTGCCAGCAGCCAAGAAGAGGAAGGAGCTAGTTTTAGGTTGGAGACCCAGTACTTC.

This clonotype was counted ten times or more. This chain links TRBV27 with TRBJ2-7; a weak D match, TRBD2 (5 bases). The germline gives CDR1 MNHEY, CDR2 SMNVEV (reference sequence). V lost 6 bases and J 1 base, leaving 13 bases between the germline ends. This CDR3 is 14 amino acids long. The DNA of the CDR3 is TGTGCCAGCAGAAGCGCATGGACTTCCTACGAGCAGTACTTC. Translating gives CASRSAWTSYEQYF.

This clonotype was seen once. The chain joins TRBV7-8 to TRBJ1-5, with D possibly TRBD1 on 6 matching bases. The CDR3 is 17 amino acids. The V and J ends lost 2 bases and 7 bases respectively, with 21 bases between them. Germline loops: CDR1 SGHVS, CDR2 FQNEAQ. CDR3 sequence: CASSLSTGLYNEQPQHF. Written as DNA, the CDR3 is TGTGCCAGCAGCTTAAGCACAGGGCTGTACAATGAGCAGCCCCAGCATTTT. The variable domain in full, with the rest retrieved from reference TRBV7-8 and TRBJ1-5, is GAGVSQSPRYKVAKRGQDVALRCDPISGHVSLFWYQQALGQGPEFLTYFQNEAQLDKSGLPSDRFFAERPEGSVSTLKIQRTQQEDSAVYLCASSLSTGLYNEQPQHFGDGTRLSIL.

In DNA form, the CDR3 reads TGTGCCAGCAGCTTAGGATGGGGGCAGTACTTC. Translation: CASSLGWGQYF. The chain links TRBV7-8 to TRBJ2-7, with D uncertain. The germline gives CDR1 SGHVS, CDR2 FQNEAQ. The CDR3 sequence is 11 residues long. Trimming pared 1 base from V and 9 bases from J, leaving 7 bases between.

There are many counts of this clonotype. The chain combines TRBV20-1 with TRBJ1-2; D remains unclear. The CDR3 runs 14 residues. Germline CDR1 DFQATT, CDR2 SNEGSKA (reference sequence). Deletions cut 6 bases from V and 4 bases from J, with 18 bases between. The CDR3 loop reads CSASPDGGVYGYTF. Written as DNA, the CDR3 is TGCAGTGCCAGTCCGGACGGTGGAGTCTATGGCTACACCTTC.

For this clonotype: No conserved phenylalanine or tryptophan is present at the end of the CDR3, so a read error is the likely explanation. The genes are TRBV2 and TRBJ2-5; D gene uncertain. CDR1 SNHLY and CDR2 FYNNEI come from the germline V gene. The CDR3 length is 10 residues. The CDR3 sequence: CASNQETQYL. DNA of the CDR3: TGTGCGAGCAACCAAGAGACCCAGTACCTT.

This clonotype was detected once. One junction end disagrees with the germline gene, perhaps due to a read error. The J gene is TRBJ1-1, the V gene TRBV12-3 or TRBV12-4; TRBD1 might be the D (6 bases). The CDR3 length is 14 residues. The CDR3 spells CTSSIQGGNTEAFF. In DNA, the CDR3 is TGTACCAGCAGTATCCAAGGGGGGAACACGGAAGCTTTCTTT.

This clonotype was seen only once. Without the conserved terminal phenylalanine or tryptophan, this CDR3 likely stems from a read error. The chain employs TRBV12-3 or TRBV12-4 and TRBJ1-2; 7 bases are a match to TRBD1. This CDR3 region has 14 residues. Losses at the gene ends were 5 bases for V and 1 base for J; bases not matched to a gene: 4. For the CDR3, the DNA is TGTGCCAGCAGTCTTTGGGACAGTAACTATGGCTACACCTCC. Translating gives CASSLWDSNYGYTS.

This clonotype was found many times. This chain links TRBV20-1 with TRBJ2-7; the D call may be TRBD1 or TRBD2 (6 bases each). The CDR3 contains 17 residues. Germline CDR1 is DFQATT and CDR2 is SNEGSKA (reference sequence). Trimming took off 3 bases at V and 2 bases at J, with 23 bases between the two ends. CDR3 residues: CSASGPGAISSAYEQYF. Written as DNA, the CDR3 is TGCAGTGCTAGTGGTCCGGGGGCAATTTCGAGCGCCTACGAGCAGTACTTC.

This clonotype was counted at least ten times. The CDR3 protein is CASSPRLAGTEQYF. The CDR3 nucleotides read TGTGCCAGCAGTCCACGACTAGCGGGAACCGAGCAGTACTTC. The chain couples TRBV28 to TRBJ2-7, with 11 bases that match TRBD2. CDR3 length: 14 amino acids. V shed 5 bases, J shed 6 bases, and the junction held 6 bases outside the gene matches. Germline CDR1 and CDR2: MDHEN and SYDVKM.

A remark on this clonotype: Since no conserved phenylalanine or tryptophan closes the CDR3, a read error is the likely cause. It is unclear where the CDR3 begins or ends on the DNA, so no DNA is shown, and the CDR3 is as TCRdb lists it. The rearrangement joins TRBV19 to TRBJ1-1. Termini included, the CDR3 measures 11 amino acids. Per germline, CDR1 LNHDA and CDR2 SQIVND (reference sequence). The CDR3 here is CASSIVSEAFL.

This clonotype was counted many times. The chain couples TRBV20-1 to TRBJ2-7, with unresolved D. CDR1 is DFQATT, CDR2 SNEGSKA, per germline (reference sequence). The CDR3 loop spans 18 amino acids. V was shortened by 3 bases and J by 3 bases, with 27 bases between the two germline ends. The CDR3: CSASGPTSLVFEYYEQYF. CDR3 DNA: TGCAGTGCTAGCGGACCGACTTCATTGGTATTCGAATACTACGAGCAGTACTTC.

As DNA, the CDR3 is TGCAGCGTTGAGAAACAGAGCACAGATACGCAGTATTTT. This gives the protein CSVEKQSTDTQYF. The genes are TRBV29-1 and TRBJ2-3, with unresolved D. CDR1 is SQVTM and CDR2 is ANQGSEA in the germline V gene. Trimming removed 3 bases at V and 0 bases at J, with 7 bases between. The CDR3 length is 13 residues.

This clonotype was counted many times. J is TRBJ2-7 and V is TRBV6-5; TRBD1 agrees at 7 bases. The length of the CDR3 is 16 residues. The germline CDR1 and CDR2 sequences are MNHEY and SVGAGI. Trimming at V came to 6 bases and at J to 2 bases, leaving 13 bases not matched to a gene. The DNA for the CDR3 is TGTGCCAGCAGCCTCAACCTGGGGGACAGCGCCTACGAGCAGTACTTC. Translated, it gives CASSLNLGDSAYEQYF.

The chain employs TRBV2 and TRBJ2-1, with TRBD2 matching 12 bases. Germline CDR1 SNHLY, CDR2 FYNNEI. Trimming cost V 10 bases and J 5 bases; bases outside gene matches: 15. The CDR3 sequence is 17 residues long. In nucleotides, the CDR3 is TGTGCCACCGAACCGCCTAGCGGGAGGGCCTTGGACAATGAGCAGTTCTTC. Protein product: CATEPPSGRALDNEQFF.

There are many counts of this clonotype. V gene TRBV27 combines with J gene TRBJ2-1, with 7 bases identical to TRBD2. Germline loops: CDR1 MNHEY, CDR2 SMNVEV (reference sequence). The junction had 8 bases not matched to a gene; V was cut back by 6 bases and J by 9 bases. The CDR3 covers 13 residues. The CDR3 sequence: CASRPAGSGEQFF. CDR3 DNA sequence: TGTGCCAGCAGGCCAGCGGGATCGGGTGAGCAGTTCTTC.

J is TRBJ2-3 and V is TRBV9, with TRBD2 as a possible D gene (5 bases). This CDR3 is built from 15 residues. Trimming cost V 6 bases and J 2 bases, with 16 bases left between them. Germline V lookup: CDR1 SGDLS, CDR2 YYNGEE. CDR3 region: CASTVNGSTTDTQYF. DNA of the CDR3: TGTGCCAGCACGGTTAATGGGAGTACCACAGATACGCAGTATTTT.

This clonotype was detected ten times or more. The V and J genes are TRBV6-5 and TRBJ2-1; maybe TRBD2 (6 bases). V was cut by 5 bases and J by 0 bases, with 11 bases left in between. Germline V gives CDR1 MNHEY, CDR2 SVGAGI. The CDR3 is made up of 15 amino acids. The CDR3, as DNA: TGTGCCAGCAGTCCAACTAGCTCCTCCTACAATGAGCAGTTCTTC. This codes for CASSPTSSSYNEQFF.

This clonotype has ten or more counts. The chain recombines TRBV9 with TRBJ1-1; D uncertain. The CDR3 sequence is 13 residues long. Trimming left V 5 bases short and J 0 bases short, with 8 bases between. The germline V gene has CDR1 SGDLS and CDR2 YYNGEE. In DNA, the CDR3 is TGTGCCAGCAGTCTGACAATGAACACTGAAGCTTTCTTT. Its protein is CASSLTMNTEAFF.

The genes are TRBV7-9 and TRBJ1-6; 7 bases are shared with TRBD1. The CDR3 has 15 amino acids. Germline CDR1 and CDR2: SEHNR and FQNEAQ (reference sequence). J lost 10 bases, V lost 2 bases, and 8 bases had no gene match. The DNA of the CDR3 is TGTGCCAGCAGCTTATACGGACAGGTTGGCTCACCCCTCCACTTT. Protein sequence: CASSLYGQVGSPLHF.

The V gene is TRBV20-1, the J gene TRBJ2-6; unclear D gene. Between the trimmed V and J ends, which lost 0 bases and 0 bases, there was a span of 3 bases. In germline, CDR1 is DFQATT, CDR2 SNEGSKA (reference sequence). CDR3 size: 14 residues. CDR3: CSAREGSGANVLTF. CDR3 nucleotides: TGCAGTGCTAGAGAGGGCTCTGGGGCCAACGTCCTGACTTTC.

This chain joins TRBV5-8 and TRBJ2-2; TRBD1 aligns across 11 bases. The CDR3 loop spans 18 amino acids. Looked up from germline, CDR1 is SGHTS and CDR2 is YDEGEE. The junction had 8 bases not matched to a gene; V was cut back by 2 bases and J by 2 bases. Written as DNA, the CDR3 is TGTGCCAGCAGCTTCCGGGGACAGGGGGGGATAAACACCGGGGAGCTGTTTTTT. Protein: CASSFRGQGGINTGELFF.

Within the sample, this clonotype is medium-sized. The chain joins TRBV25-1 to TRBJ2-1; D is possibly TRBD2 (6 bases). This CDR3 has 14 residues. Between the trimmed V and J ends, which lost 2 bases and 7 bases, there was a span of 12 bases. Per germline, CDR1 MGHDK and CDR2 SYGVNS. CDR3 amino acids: CASSEGGKENEQFF. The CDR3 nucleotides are TGTGCCAGCAGTGAAGGCGGGAAGGAGAATGAGCAGTTCTTC.

The CDR3 nucleotides are TGTGCCACCAGTGATTTTCAGGGATATAGCACAGATACGCAGTATTTT. It specifies CATSDFQGYSTDTQYF. The V and J genes are TRBV24-1 and TRBJ2-3, with TRBD1 as a possible D gene (5 bases). CDR1 is KGHDR and CDR2 is SFDVKD in the germline V gene. This CDR3 has 16 amino acids. The V gene lost 1 base and the J gene lost 0 bases, with 10 bases spanning the gap.

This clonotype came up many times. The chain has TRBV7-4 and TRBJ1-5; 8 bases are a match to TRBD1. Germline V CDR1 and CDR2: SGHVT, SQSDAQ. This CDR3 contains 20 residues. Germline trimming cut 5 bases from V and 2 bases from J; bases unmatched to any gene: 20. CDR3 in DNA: TGTGCCAGCAGCACCCGACAGGGGTGGGCCAATAGTAGAGGCAATCAGCCCCAGCATTTT. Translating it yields CASSTRQGWANSRGNQPQHF.

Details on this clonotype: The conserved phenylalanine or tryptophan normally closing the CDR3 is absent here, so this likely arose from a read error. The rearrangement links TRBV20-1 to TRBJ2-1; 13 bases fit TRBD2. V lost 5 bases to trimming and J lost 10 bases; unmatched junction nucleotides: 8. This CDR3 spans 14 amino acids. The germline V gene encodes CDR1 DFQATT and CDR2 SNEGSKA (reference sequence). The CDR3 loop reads CSAQTSGRAQEQFL. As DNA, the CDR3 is TGCAGTGCTCAAACTAGCGGGAGGGCCCAGGAGCAGTTCCTC.

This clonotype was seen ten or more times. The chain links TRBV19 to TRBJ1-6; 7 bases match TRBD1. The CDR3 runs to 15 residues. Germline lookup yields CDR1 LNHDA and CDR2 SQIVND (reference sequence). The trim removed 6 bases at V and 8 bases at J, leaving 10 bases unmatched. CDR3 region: CASRAGTVFDSPLHF. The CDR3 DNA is TGTGCCAGTAGGGCCGGGACAGTATTTGATTCACCCCTCCACTTT.

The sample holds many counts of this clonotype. The CDR3 DNA follows: TGTGCCAGCAGTGACTCCCTGAACACTGAAGCTTTCTTT. This sequence encodes CASSDSLNTEAFF. The rearrangement uses TRBV6-4 and TRBJ1-1; D is ambiguous. The V end lost 0 bases, the J end lost 0 bases, and 2 bases lay between the germline ends. The germline V gene encodes CDR1 MRHNA and CDR2 SNTAGT. The CDR3 contains 13 residues.

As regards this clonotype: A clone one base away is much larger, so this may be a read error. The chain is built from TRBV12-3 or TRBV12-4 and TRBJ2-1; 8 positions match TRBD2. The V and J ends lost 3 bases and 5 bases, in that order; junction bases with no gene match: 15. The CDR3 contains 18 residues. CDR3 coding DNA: TGTGCCAGCAGTTTGAACCTCGGGGGGGAAGGAACTCACAATGAGCAGTTCTTC. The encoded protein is CASSLNLGGEGTHNEQFF.

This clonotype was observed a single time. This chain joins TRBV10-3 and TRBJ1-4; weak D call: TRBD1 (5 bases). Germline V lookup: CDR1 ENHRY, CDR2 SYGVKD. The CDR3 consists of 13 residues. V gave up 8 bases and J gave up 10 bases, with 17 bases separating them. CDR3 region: CAISTGRIGKLFF. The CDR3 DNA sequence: TGTGCCATCTCCACGGGGCGGATAGGAAAACTGTTTTTT.

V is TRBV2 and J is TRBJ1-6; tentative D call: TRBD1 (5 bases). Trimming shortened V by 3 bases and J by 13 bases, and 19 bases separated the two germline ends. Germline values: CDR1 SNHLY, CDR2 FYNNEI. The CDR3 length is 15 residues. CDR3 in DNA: TGTGCCAGCAGTGATAGGGGTCGTCGGGTTCCTCCCCTCCACTTT. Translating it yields CASSDRGRRVPPLHF.